What follows describes a single T cell receptor beta chain. The antigen is unknown. This record belongs to a study of siplizumab effects on memory and regulatory T cells. Study-wide results and limits: The suppressive capacity of proliferating Tregs from siplizumab cultures remained unconfirmed. The mean Treg-derived percentage of mappable alloreactive CD4+ clones was 65% to 75% with siplizumab compared with 25% to 30% in controls.

Measured with immunoSEQ multiplex PCR; TCRdb has only the in-frame clones, and not every one. Here the sample spans fewer than 120,000 clones, approximately 92% being singletons. The V end lost 4 bases, the J end lost 2 bases, and 13 bases lay between the germline ends. This CDR3 has 14 amino acids. The germline V gene encodes CDR1 SGDLS and CDR2 YYNGEE. The source of this sequence is a human donor in good health. The chain joins TRBV9 to TRBJ2-7, with D perhaps matching TRBD1 or TRBD2 (5 bases each). Specimen: CD4+ T cells sorted from blood. The chain's CDR3 is CASSPLPGPYEQYF. Written as DNA, the CDR3 is TGTGCCAGCAGCCCCCTGCCGGGACCCTACGAGCAGTACTTC.